Below are 27 T cell receptor beta chains sequenced from a single sample in a study of T cell repertoires in cytomegalovirus infection. TCRdb re-called the reads through MiXCR, storing one row per CDR3 protein. This sample has 180,000 or so distinct CDR3 sequences, with about a sixth found just once. What was sequenced was CD8+ T cells from PBMCs. The receptors here all came from a human donor in good health (CMV status not recorded). Some clones in this sample may be carry-over from other donors' samples.

The chain recombines TRBV7-2 with TRBJ1-3; D is undetermined. The CDR3 is made up of 15 amino acids. V was pared by 4 bases and J by 4 bases, with 14 bases between. CDR1 and CDR2 (germline): SGHTA, FQGNSA. DNA of the CDR3: TGTGCCAGCAGCTCATCACGGGTAGACGGAAACACCATATATTTT. Amino acid sequence: CASSSSRVDGNTIYF.

The J gene is TRBJ2-3, the V gene TRBV7-9; D remains ambiguous. The germline gives CDR1 SEHNR, CDR2 FQNEAQ (reference sequence). CDR3 length: 12 residues. The V end lost 7 bases, the J end lost 4 bases, and 9 bases lay between the germline ends. In nucleotides, the CDR3 is TGTGCCAGCACCTGGCCCTCAGATACGCAGTATTTT. Translating gives CASTWPSDTQYF.

This clonotype was seen repeatedly, ten times or more. The chain is built from TRBV28 and TRBJ2-3; 12 bases are shared with TRBD1. Germline V gives CDR1 MDHEN, CDR2 SYDVKM. Trimming removed 5 bases from V and 6 bases from J; junction bases left unmatched: 9. This CDR3 comprises 16 residues. CDR3 nucleotide sequence: TGTGCCAGCAGTCCCCCACCGGGACAGGGGGCGGATACGCAGTATTTT. It yields the protein CASSPPPGQGADTQYF.

This clonotype was observed a handful of times. The chain employs TRBV10-3 and TRBJ2-7; 9 bases are a match to TRBD2. CDR3 length: 15 amino acids. V gave up 6 bases and J gave up 0 bases; unmatched junction bases: 6. CDR1 is ENHRY, CDR2 SYGVKD, per germline. The CDR3 region has the DNA TGTGCCATCAGCATCCTAGCGGGGAGCTCCTACGAGCAGTACTTC. Translation gives CAISILAGSSYEQYF.

V and J are TRBV29-1 and TRBJ2-7, with TRBD1 as a possible D gene (5 bases). CDR1 is SQVTM, CDR2 ANQGSEA, per germline. V dropped 4 bases and J dropped 2 bases, with 12 bases sitting between them. The CDR3 contains 13 residues. The chain's CDR3 is CSVVQGSAYEQYF. The CDR3 DNA is TGCAGCGTTGTCCAGGGTTCGGCCTACGAGCAGTACTTC.

The chain combines TRBV28 with TRBJ1-1; D possibly corresponds to TRBD1 (5 bases). Trimming shortened V by 8 bases and J by 5 bases, and 9 bases separated the two germline ends. CDR1 and CDR2 (germline): MDHEN, SYDVKM. The length of the CDR3 is 11 residues. As DNA, the CDR3 is TGTGCCAGCGACGGGGGTACTGAAGCTTTCTTT. Its protein product is CASDGGTEAFF.

This clonotype appeared a few times. J is TRBJ1-1 and V is TRBV7-2; 10 bases align to TRBD1. The germline V gene has CDR1 SGHTA and CDR2 FQGNSA. The CDR3 spans 16 residues. V trimming: 1 base; J trimming: 5 bases; junction bases outside the gene matches: 7. In DNA form, the CDR3 reads TGTGCCAGCAGCTTAGGAGGACAGGGGGTGGGGACTGAAGCTTTCTTT. Residues: CASSLGGQGVGTEAFF.

This clonotype was counted between two and nine times. J is TRBJ2-7 and V is TRBV6-2 or TRBV6-3, with TRBD1 matching 8 bases. V lost 7 bases and J lost 6; bases outside the gene matches: 11. CDR3 length equals 14 residues. The germline V gene has CDR1 MNHEY and CDR2 SVGEGT. In DNA, the CDR3 is TGTGCCAGCACACCACGGGACAGGACCTCCGAGCAGTACTTC. It specifies CASTPRDRTSEQYF.

This sequence joins TRBV12-3 or TRBV12-4 and TRBJ2-4; 9 positions agree with TRBD1. The CDR3 is 14 residues long. J gave up 10 bases and V 6 bases, and 10 bases lay outside the gene matches. The CDR3: CASSPLGQGLIQYF. CDR3 DNA sequence: TGTGCCAGCAGCCCGCTGGGACAGGGCTTAATTCAGTACTTC.

The sample holds a few counts of this clonotype. The rearrangement joins TRBV19 to TRBJ2-1; D is unclear. Trimming cost V 4 bases and J 0 bases, with 10 bases left between them. Germline loops: CDR1 LNHDA, CDR2 SQIVND (reference sequence). CDR3 length: 15 amino acids. CDR3 nucleotide sequence: TGTGCCAGTAGTACAGATTTGAGCTCCTACAATGAGCAGTTCTTC. Its protein is CASSTDLSSYNEQFF.

This chain links TRBV7-2 with TRBJ2-7; possibly TRBD1 for D (5 bases). V was clipped by 3 bases and J by 2 bases, with 17 bases between them. CDR1 and CDR2 from the germline V gene are SGHTA and FQGNSA. The CDR3 sequence is 16 residues long. The CDR3 nucleotides read TGTGCCAGCAGCTTGTTTAGTCAGGGTCTTACCTACGAGCAGTACTTC. Protein product: CASSLFSQGLTYEQYF.

J is TRBJ1-5 and V is TRBV7-9, with 12 bases that match TRBD1. This CDR3 has 21 amino acids. Germline-derived CDR1 and CDR2 are SEHNR and FQNEAQ (reference sequence). Trimming at V came to 5 bases and at J to 2 bases, leaving 19 bases not matched to a gene. The CDR3 is CASSGTPFEGQGAPGNQPQHF. The CDR3 DNA reads as TGTGCCAGCAGCGGGACCCCTTTTGAGGGACAGGGGGCGCCGGGCAATCAGCCCCAGCATTTT.

DNA for the CDR3: TGTGCCATCAGGTCCGGGGCCAATAATCAGCCCCAGCATTTT. This sequence encodes CAIRSGANNQPQHF. This chain connects TRBV10-3 to TRBJ1-5, with a tentative D call TRBD1 (5 bases). V gave up 6 bases and J gave up 4 bases, with 13 bases separating them. This CDR3 contains 14 residues. Germline lookup yields CDR1 ENHRY and CDR2 SYGVKD.

Only a few counts were recorded for this clonotype. The chain is built from TRBV14 and TRBJ2-1, with a tentative D call TRBD2 (5 bases). The CDR3 is 13 residues long. V shed 0 bases and J shed 10 bases, with 10 bases lying between them. Germline V gene lookup returns CDR1 SGHDN and CDR2 FVKESK. CDR3 in amino acids: CASSQERVYEQFF. The CDR3 nucleotides are TGTGCCAGCAGCCAAGAGCGGGTTTACGAGCAGTTCTTC.

The chain links TRBV12-3 or TRBV12-4 to TRBJ2-1, with 10 bases lining up with TRBD2. This CDR3 region has 15 residues. J gave up 6 bases and V 2 bases, and 4 bases lay outside the gene matches. For the CDR3, the DNA is TGTGCCAGCAGTTTAATAGCGGGGGGCCTCAATGAGCAGTTCTTC. It translates to CASSLIAGGLNEQFF.

This clonotype was counted only a few times. This chain links TRBV20-1 with TRBJ1-4; 8 positions agree with TRBD1. Germline values: CDR1 DFQATT, CDR2 SNEGSKA (reference sequence). The CDR3 consists of 14 residues. V lost 2 bases, J lost 7 bases, and 6 bases stayed unmatched. Written as DNA, the CDR3 is TGCAGTGCTAGATCCCAGGGGGCTAGTGAAAAACTGTTTTTT. This sequence encodes CSARSQGASEKLFF.

This clonotype has at least ten counts. The V gene is TRBV11-2, the J gene TRBJ2-5; maybe TRBD2 (6 bases). V lost 5 bases, J lost 5 bases, and 15 bases lay in between. Germline values: CDR1 SGHAT, CDR2 FQNNGV. The CDR3 spans 14 residues. The CDR3 bases are TGTGCCAGCAGCCCGCCAGGTGGAGGGGAGACCCAGTACTTC. Its translation is CASSPPGGGETQYF.

This clonotype turned up a few times. The CDR3, as DNA: TGTGCCAGCCGACGGGGCTCCTACGAGCAGTACTTC. Translation: CASRRGSYEQYF. This chain links TRBV28 with TRBJ2-7, with D tentatively TRBD2 (5 bases). V was clipped by 8 bases and J by 0 bases, with 8 bases between them. CDR3 length equals 12 residues. Per the germline V gene, CDR1 is MDHEN and CDR2 is SYDVKM.

This sequence joins TRBV28 and TRBJ2-7; D ambiguous. This CDR3 has 15 amino acids. V was shortened by 3 bases and J by 7 bases, with 19 bases between the two germline ends. Per the germline V gene, CDR1 is MDHEN and CDR2 is SYDVKM. DNA of the CDR3: TGTGCCAGCAGTTTGTCCCCCGAACCAAGACGGGAGCAGTACTTC. This encodes CASSLSPEPRREQYF.

V is TRBV7-2 and J is TRBJ2-7; D is undetermined. V was cut by 6 bases and J by 0 bases, with 12 bases left in between. The germline gives CDR1 SGHTA, CDR2 FQGNSA. The CDR3 covers 14 residues. CDR3 region: CASSPRSLSYEQYF. The CDR3, as DNA: TGTGCCAGCAGTCCCCGATCCCTCTCCTACGAGCAGTACTTC.

In its sample, this clonotype was seen many times. This rearrangement joins TRBV7-2 to TRBJ2-1; 13 bases are a match to TRBD2. Germline lookup yields CDR1 SGHTA and CDR2 FQGNSA. Germline trimming cut 5 bases from V and 9 bases from J; bases unmatched to any gene: 4. The CDR3 contains 14 residues. The CDR3 DNA follows: TGTGCCAGCAGCCCCCGACTAGCGGGGGGTGAGCAGTTCTTC. This translates into CASSPRLAGGEQFF. Filled out from reference TRBV7-2 and TRBJ2-1, the complete variable domain reads GAGVSQSPSNKVTEKGKDVELRCDPISGHTALYWYRQSLGQGLEFLIYFQGNSAPDKSGLPSDRFSAERTGGSVSTLTIQRTQQEDSAVYLCASSPRLAGGEQFFGPGTRLTVL.

The chain is built from TRBV20-1 and TRBJ2-7; the match to TRBD2 covers 7 bases. The junction had 9 bases not matched to a gene; V was cut back by 5 bases and J by 5 bases. Germline CDR1 and CDR2: DFQATT and SNEGSKA (reference sequence). The CDR3 consists of 13 residues. The CDR3 DNA is TGCAGTGCTGCTAGCGGAACACCTAACGAGCAGTACTTC. Translating it yields CSAASGTPNEQYF.

This chain joins TRBV10-3 and TRBJ1-1; D unresolved. CDR1 and CDR2 from the germline V gene are ENHRY and SYGVKD. The CDR3 is made up of 13 amino acids. V lost 10 bases to trimming and J lost 1 base, with 13 bases between them. CDR3 in amino acids: CATQAVKNTEAFF. CDR3 nucleotide sequence: TGTGCCACCCAGGCCGTGAAGAACACTGAAGCTTTCTTT.

This clonotype was seen at least ten times. The V and J genes are TRBV6-4 and TRBJ2-1; TRBD2 matches at 11 bases. Germline V gene data show CDR1 as MRHNA and CDR2 as SNTAGT. V dropped 6 bases and J dropped 6; count of bases not matched to a gene: 7. CDR3 size: 15 residues. CDR3 sequence (DNA): TGTGCCAGCAGCCGCGGGACTAGCGGTTCCAATGAGCAGTTCTTC. Its protein product is CASSRGTSGSNEQFF.

This chain connects TRBV6-1 to TRBJ2-1, with 8 bases matching TRBD1. V dropped 1 base and J dropped 8; count of bases not matched to a gene: 16. The germline CDR1 and CDR2 sequences are MNHNS and SASEGT. The CDR3 runs 18 residues. The CDR3 region is CASSEVGPLTGALYEQFF. As DNA, the CDR3 is TGTGCCAGCAGTGAAGTGGGGCCCTTGACAGGGGCCCTCTATGAGCAGTTCTTC.

The chain joins TRBV12-3 or TRBV12-4 to TRBJ2-7, with TRBD1 matching over 9 bases. The CDR3 runs to 15 residues. V gave up 5 bases and J gave up 5 bases; unmatched junction bases: 10. DNA for the CDR3: TGTGCCAGCAGTAGCTACCGGACAGGGGCCCACGAGCAGTACTTC. Protein: CASSSYRTGAHEQYF.

This clonotype was observed a handful of times. The chain couples TRBV12-5 to TRBJ2-3, with D unresolved. CDR3 length: 17 amino acids. V was pared by 1 base and J by 5 bases, with 19 bases between. CDR1 LGHNT and CDR2 FRNRAP come from the germline V gene. The CDR3 is CASGLALRPRVEDTQYF. DNA of the CDR3: TGTGCTAGTGGTTTGGCCCTACGCCCAAGGGTGGAAGATACGCAGTATTTT.